Sequencing of this T cell receptor (beta chain) was carried out in a study of Ad26.COV2.S vaccination and SARS-CoV-2 variants. At the level of the study: Ad26.COV2.S given intramuscularly, once or twice 56 days apart. Study conclusions and caveats: Among vaccine recipients, spike-specific TCR breadth exceeded that of placebo recipients.

A remark on this clone: What it binds is unknown.

The treatment denotes: roughly 20 received Ad26.COV2.S at low or high dose, single or two shots; 5 received placebo; per-sample allocation not given. Material that was analyzed had been drawn on day 63 after the first vaccine or placebo injection. Donor was an adult aged 18-55 years in Boston. Method: immunoSEQ multiplex PCR; TCRdb's copy keeps in-frame clones and lacks some. The sample carries about 440,000 clones, 70% to 90% recorded once. The CDR3 totals 11 residues. With 9 bases removed from V and 3 bases from J, the gap between germline ends came to 8 bases. Looked up from germline, CDR1 is KGHDR and CDR2 is SFDVKD.

The receptor was isolated from a person between 18 and 65 years old who received the Ad26.COV2.S COVID-19 vaccine or a placebo. The V call is TRBV24-1, the J call TRBJ2-7; the D is unclear. Sample: peripheral blood, taken in a trial of Ad26.COV2.S vaccine versus placebo. The CDR3 spells CATYDGYEQYF. The DNA for the CDR3 is TGTGCCACCTACGACGGCTACGAGCAGTACTTC.